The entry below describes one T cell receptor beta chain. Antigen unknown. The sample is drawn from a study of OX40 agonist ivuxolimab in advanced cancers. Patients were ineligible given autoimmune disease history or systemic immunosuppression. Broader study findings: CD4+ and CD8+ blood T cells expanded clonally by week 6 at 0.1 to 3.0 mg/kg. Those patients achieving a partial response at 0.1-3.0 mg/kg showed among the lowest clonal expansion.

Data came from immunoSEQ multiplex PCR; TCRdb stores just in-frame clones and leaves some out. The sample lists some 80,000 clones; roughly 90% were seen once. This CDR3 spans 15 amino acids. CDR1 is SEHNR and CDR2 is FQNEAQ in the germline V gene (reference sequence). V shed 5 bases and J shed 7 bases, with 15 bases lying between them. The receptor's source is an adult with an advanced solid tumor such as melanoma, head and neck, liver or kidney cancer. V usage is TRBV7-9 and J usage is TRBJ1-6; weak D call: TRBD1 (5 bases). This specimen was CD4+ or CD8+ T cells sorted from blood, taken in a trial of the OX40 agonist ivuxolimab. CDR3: CASSARDGPNSPLHF. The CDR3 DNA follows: TGTGCCAGCAGCGCCCGGGACGGCCCGAATTCACCCCTCCACTTT.